The T cell receptor beta chain described here comes from a study of blood T cell repertoires in COVID-19. Study at large: Specimens from acute and convalescent COVID-19 originated in the United States, Italy and Spain. PBMCs, B-cell-depleted T cells, or T cells provided the cDNA or gDNA that made up the material.

In the study's own analysis: Researchers report that nucleated cell counts were estimated from reference gene primer amplification. The repertoire was sequenced with immunoSEQ multiplex PCR; TCRdb's copy has only in-frame clones and lacks some. V and J calls plus clone size are reproduced from that table; the DNA served to infer D and trimming. The sample carries 150,000 to 200,000 clones, approximately 92% recorded once. Per the germline V gene, CDR1 is MDHEN and CDR2 is SYDVKM. V trimming: 5 bases; J trimming: 6 bases; junction bases outside the gene matches: 8. This CDR3 spans 14 amino acids. The rearrangement links TRBV28 to TRBJ1-1, with TRBD1 matching 8 bases. The sequence derives from a man aged 50-59 years with acute or convalescent COVID-19. The specimen sequenced was peripheral blood. The DNA of the CDR3 is TGTGCCAGCAGTCCCCTGGACAGGGAGGCTGAAGCTTTCTTT. This translates into CASSPLDREAEAFF. Together with reference TRBV28 and TRBJ1-1, the CDR3 gives the full variable domain: DVKVTQSSRYLVKRTGEKVFLECVQDMDHENMFWYRQDPGLGLRLIYFSYDVKMKEKGDIPEGYSVSREKKERFSLILESASTNQTSMYLCASSPLDREAEAFFGQGTRLTVV.